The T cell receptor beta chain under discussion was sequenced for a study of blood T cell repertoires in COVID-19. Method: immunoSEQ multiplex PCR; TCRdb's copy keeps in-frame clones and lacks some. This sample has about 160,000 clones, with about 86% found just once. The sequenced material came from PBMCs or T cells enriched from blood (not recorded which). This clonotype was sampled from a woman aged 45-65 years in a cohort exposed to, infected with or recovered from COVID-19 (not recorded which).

Here the CDR3 reads CASSKVWGLAGGVYYNEQFF. As DNA, the CDR3 is TGTGCCAGCAGCAAAGTGTGGGGACTAGCGGGAGGGGTTTATTACAATGAGCAGTTCTTC. V and J are TRBV21-1 and TRBJ2-1; the table's D call, TRBD2, was not checked against the DNA. TRBV21-1 is recorded as a pseudogene. The CDR3 runs 20 residues.